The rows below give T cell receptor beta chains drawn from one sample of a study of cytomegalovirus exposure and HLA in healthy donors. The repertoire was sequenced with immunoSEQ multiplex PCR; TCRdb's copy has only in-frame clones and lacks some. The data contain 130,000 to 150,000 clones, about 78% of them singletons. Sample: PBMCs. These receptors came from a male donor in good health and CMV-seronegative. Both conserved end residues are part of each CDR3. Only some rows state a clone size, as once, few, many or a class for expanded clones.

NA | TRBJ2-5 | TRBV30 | CAWSRPLSGTAQETQYF
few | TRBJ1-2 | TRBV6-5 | CASRGQGINYGYTF
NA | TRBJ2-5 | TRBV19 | CASSSMPETQYF
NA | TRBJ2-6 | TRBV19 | CASKTSGRFGANVLTF
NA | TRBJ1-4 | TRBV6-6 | CASKWEANEKLFF
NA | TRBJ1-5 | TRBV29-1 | CSGTPGDSNQPQHF
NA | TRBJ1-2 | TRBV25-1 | CASTGTGYYGYTF
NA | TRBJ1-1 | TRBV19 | CASNPGQGYTEAFF
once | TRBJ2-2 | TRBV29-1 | CSVEDQERADTGELFF
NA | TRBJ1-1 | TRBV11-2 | CASSSRTGRNTEAFF
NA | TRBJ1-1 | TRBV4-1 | CASSPQGEEGSEAFF
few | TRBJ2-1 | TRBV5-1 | CASSLFPSGGAHEQFF
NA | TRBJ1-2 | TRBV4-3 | CASSQGPAWLGGYTF
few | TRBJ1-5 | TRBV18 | CASSPRNVGGQGFNQPQHF
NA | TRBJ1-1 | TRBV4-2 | CASSQPLGSSEAFF
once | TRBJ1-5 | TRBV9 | CASSRGGEGQPQHF
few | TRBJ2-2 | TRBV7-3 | CASSQMGQPTGELFF
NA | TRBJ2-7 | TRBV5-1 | CASSGTVQYEQYF
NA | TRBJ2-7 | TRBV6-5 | CASSYSTRGHEQYF
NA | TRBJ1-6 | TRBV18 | CASSPDRGDSPLHF
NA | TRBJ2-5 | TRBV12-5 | CASGFREGLAGGRWGETQYF
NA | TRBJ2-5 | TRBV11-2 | CASSLGYGLGGLQETQYF
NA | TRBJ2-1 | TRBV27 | CASSLVPPDQFF
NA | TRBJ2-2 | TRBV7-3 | CASSQTGEDTGELFF
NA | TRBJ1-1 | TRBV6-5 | CASTVEGLANTEAFF
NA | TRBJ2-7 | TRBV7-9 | CASTQDGSGSYEQYF
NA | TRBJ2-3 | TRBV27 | CASSLYAGSSTDTQYF
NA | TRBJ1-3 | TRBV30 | CAWSVRGGAGNTIYF
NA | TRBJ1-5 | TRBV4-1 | CASSQLGGSPQHF
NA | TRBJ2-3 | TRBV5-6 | CASSLIWRSTDTQYF
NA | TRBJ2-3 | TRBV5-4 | CASRPGTEAGADTQYF
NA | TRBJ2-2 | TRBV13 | CASRREKTGELFF
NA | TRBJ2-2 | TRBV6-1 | CASTATQGSGELFF
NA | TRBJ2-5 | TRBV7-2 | CSSSLVDRAQETQYF
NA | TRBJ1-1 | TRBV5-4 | CASSPGDRVGEAFF
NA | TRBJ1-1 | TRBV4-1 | CASSQEGGAIEAFF
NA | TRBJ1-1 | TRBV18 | CASSPGTGNTEAFF
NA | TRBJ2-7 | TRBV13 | CASSPTPTSGGGEQYF
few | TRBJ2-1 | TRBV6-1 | CASSEPGQGRYEQFF
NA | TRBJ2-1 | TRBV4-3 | CASSPRGGVYNEQFF
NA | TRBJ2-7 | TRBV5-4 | CASSGGTGGREQYF
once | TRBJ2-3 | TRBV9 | CASSGTSDTDTQYF
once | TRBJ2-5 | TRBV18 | CASSPIRTGAFQETQYF
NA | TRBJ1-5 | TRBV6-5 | CARSYSRGIDGGPQHF
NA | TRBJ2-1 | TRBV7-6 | CASSYGLVNEQFF
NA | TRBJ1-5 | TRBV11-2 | CASSLASNQPQHF
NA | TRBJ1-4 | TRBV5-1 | CASSLTTLANEKLFF
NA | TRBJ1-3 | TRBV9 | CASSAATEQGHTIYF
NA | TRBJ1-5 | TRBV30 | CAWGQQGIQPQHF
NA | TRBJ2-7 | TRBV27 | CASRESSSSYEQYF